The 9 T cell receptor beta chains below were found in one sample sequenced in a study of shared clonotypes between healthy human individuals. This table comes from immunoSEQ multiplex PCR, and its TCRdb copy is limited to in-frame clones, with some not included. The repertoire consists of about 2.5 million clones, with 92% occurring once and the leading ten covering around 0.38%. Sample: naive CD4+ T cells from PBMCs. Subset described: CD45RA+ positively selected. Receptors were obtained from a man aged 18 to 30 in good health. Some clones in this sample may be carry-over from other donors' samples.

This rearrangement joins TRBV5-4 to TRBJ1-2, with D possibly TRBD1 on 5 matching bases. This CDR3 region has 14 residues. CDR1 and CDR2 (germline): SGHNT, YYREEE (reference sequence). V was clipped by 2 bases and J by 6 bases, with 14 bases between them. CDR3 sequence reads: CASSFSSGQDGYTF. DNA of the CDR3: TGTGCCAGCAGCTTCTCGTCGGGGCAGGATGGCTACACCTTC.

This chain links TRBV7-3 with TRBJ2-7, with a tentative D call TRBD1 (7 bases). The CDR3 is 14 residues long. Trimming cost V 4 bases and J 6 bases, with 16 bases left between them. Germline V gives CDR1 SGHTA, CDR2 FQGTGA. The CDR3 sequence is CASSSGGSSSEQYF. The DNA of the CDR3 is TGTGCCAGCAGCTCAGGGGGGAGTAGCAGCGAGCAGTACTTC.

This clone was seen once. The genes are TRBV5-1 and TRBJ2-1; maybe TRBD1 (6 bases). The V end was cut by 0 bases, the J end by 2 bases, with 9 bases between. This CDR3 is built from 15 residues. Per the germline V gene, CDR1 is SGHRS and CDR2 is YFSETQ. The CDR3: CASSLEQGPYNEQFF. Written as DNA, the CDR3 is TGCGCCAGCAGCTTGGAACAGGGCCCCTACAATGAGCAGTTCTTC.

The CDR3 DNA reads as TGTGCCAGCAGCACGGACAGGCCCGCTAACTATGGCTACACCTTC. Encoded protein: CASSTDRPANYGYTF. The chain links TRBV7-9 to TRBJ1-2; 7 bases agree with TRBD1. With 5 bases clipped from V and 0 bases from J, the junction kept 6 bases outside the gene matches. This CDR3 is built from 15 residues. Per the germline V gene, CDR1 is SEHNR and CDR2 is FQNEAQ (reference sequence). Looking up the rest from reference TRBV7-9 and TRBJ1-2 gives the full variable domain: DTGVSQNPRHKITKRGQNVTFRCDPISEHNRLYWYRQTLGQGPEFLTYFQNEAQLEKSRLLSDRFSAERPKGSFSTLEIQRTEQGDSAMYLCASSTDRPANYGYTFGSGTRLTVV.

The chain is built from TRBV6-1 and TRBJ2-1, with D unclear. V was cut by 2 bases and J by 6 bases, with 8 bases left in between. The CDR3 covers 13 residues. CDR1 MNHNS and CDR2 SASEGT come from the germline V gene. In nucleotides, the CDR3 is TGTGCCAGCAGTGAATATAGGGCCAATGAGCAGTTCTTC. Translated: CASSEYRANEQFF.

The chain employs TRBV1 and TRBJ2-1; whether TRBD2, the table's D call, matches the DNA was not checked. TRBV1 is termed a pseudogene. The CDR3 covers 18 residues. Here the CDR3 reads CTSSPQSADGLDYNEQFF. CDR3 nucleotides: TGCACCAGCAGCCCACAAAGCGCGGATGGACTCGACTACAATGAGCAGTTCTTC.

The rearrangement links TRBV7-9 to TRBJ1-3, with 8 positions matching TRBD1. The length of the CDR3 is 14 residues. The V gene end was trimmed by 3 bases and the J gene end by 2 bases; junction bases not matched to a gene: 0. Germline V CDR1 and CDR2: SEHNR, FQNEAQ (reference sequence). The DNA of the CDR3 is TGTGCCAGCAGCTTGACAGGGGCTGGAAACACCATATATTTT. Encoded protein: CASSLTGAGNTIYF.

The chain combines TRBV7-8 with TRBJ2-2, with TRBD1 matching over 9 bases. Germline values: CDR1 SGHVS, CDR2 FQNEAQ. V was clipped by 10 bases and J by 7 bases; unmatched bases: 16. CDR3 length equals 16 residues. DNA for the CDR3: TGTGCCAACTCAAGGGGGACAGGGACCTTCGGCGGGGAGCTGTTTTTT. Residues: CANSRGTGTFGGELFF. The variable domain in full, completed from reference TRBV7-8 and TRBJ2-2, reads GAGVSQSPRYKVAKRGQDVALRCDPISGHVSLFWYQQALGQGPEFLTYFQNEAQLDKSGLPSDRFFAERPEGSVSTLKIQRTQQEDSAVYLCANSRGTGTFGGELFFGEGSRLTVL.

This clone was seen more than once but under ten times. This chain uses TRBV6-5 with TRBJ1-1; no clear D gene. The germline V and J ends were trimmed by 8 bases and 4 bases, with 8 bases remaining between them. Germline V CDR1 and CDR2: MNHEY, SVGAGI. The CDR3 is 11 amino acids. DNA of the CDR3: TGTGCCAGCGTTGGGTTCACTGAAGCTTTCTTT. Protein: CASVGFTEAFF.